These T cell receptor beta chains were read from a single sample in a study of blood T cell repertoires in COVID-19. Clones were read by immunoSEQ multiplex PCR, and TCRdb kept only the in-frame ones, dropping some. The sample includes 170,000 or so clones, 80% to 90% of them seen just once. Sequenced material: peripheral blood. The source is a man aged 50 or older with active or convalescent COVID-19. Both conserved end residues are part of each CDR3. The D gene is left open where the match is weak. Size values are once, few and many counts, or a class for expanded clones, and some rows have none.

D gene	V gene	J gene	clone size	CDR3 DNA	CDR3 protein
-	TRBV5-1	TRBJ1-2	-	TGCGCCAGCAGCGGAAGGACGGAGGGAGACTATGGCTACACCTTC	CASSGRTEGDYGYTF
-	TRBV6-5	TRBJ1-2	-	TGTGCCAGCAGTTACGGGAGTGGCTACACCTTC	CASSYGSGYTF
TRBD2	TRBV7-7	TRBJ2-3	-	TGTGCCAGCAGCCATGGGAGTAGCGGGGCTACAGATACGCAGTATTTT	CASSHGSSGATDTQYF
-	TRBV7-2	TRBJ1-1	-	TGTGCCAGCAGCCAAGGGTGGGAGATCCGGGACACTGAAGCTTTCTTT	CASSQGWEIRDTEAFF
-	TRBV23-1	TRBJ1-3	-	TGCGCCAGCCCGAAAAGTGGCTCACAGGAGATCTCTGGAAACACCATATATTTT	CASPKSGSQEISGNTIYF
TRBD1	TRBV25-1	TRBJ1-2	-	TGTGCCAGCAGTGAATCCCCCGGGACAGATAACTATGGCTACACCTTC	CASSESPGTDNYGYTF
TRBD1	TRBV5-1	TRBJ2-2	-	TGCGCCAGCAGCCCGACAGGGGCCGCGAACACCGGGGAGCTGTTTTTT	CASSPTGAANTGELFF
TRBD1	TRBV7-3	TRBJ2-2	-	TGTGCCAGCAGCGCGGACAGGGGGTTTTCCGGGGAGCTGTTTTTT	CASSADRGFSGELFF
-	TRBV15	TRBJ1-5	-	TGTGCCACCAGCTATTCCGATCAGCCCCAGCATTTT	CATSYSDQPQHF
TRBD2	TRBV7-9	TRBJ2-5	-	TGTGCCAGCAGCTTGTGGGGTAGCGGGGGGGCAGCGGAGACCCAGTACTTC	CASSLWGSGGAAETQYF
TRBD1	TRBV10-3	TRBJ2-7	once	TGTGCCGTAAGTGGACAGGGGGGGTACGAGCAGTACTTC	CAVSGQGGYEQYF
TRBD1	TRBV9	TRBJ2-2	-	TGTGCCAGCAGCGCGACAGGGGGCAGTACCGGGGAGCTGTTTTTT	CASSATGGSTGELFF
-	TRBV28	TRBJ1-6	-	TGTGCCAGCAGCAACAGGGTCTCGAATTCACCCCTCCACTTT	CASSNRVSNSPLHF
TRBD2	TRBV2	TRBJ2-5	-	TGTGCCACCAGGACTAGCGGGGGTCAAGAGACCCAGTACTTC	CATRTSGGQETQYF
-	TRBV5-1	TRBJ1-3	few	TGCGCCAGCAGCTACTACTCGTCCAGGGATTTGAGTTCTGGAAACACCATATATTTT	CASSYYSSRDLSSGNTIYF
TRBD2	TRBV30	TRBJ2-1	-	TGTGCCTGGAGTTCTCCCCGGACTAGCGGGAGCCTGGACAGCTCCTACAATGAGCAGTTCTTC	CAWSSPRTSGSLDSSYNEQFF
-	TRBV5-1	TRBJ1-2	-	TGCGCCAGCAGCCAGACAAGTACAAACTATGGCTACACCTTC	CASSQTSTNYGYTF
-	TRBV7-2	TRBJ2-3	-	TGTGCCAGCACGGCAGGGAGGATAGATACGCAGTATTTT	CASTAGRIDTQYF
TRBD1	TRBV3-1/TRBV3-2	TRBJ1-4	-	TGTGCCAGCAGCCCGGGGACAGCTGAAAAACTGTTTTTT	CASSPGTAEKLFF
TRBD1	TRBV6-5	TRBJ1-2	-	TGTGCCAGCAGGCCCGGGACAGGGATCGACTATGGCTACACCTTC	CASRPGTGIDYGYTF
-	TRBV2	TRBJ1-4	-	TGTGCCAGCATTCAGGGTGCAACTAATGAAAAACTGTTTTTT	CASIQGATNEKLFF
-	TRBV11-2	TRBJ1-1	-	TGTGCCAGCAGCTTAGAGGGAGGGCTCCCTGAAGCTTTCTTT	CASSLEGGLPEAFF
TRBD1	TRBV19	TRBJ1-4	few	TGTGCCAGTTCCTCGGTCTGGACAGGCCGTGCAACTAATGAAAAACTGTTTTTT	CASSSVWTGRATNEKLFF
TRBD1	TRBV19	TRBJ2-5	-	TGTGCCAGTAGTGCCGAACTTGGGACAGGGCTTCAAGAGACCCAGTACTTC	CASSAELGTGLQETQYF
TRBD2	TRBV9	TRBJ2-1	once	TGTGCCAGCAGCCGAGCGGGGAGCTCCTACAATGAGCAGTTCTTC	CASSRAGSSYNEQFF
-	TRBV5-1	TRBJ2-7	once	TGCGCCAGCAGCCCCCAAACCGACATACTTGAGCAGTACTTC	CASSPQTDILEQYF
-	TRBV5-1	TRBJ1-2	-	TGCGCCAGCAGCCCCGGAGTGGGAGCTAACTATGGCTACACCTTC	CASSPGVGANYGYTF
TRBD2	TRBV3-1/TRBV3-2	TRBJ2-3	once	TGTGCCAGCAGCCTAGCGGGGCCCACAGATACGCAGTATTTT	CASSLAGPTDTQYF
TRBD1	TRBV28	TRBJ1-1	-	TGTGCCAGCACCAGTCCGGGACAGGGACAGAACACTGAAGCTTTCTTT	CASTSPGQGQNTEAFF
-	TRBV9	TRBJ1-1	once	TGTGCCAGCAGCCCCAATGGACAGACGAACACTGAAGCTTTCTTT	CASSPNGQTNTEAFF
-	TRBV5-5	TRBJ2-6	-	TGTGCCAGCAGGCTGACAGTGGTCGGGGCCAACGTCCTGACTTTC	CASRLTVVGANVLTF
TRBD2	TRBV9	TRBJ2-3	once	TGTGCCAGCAGCGTATGGCAGGGAGGGGCAGATACGCAGTATTTT	CASSVWQGGADTQYF
-	TRBV18	TRBJ1-5	-	TGTGCCAGCTCACCAGGGGGGACTTTTAGCAATCAGCCCCAGCATTTT	CASSPGGTFSNQPQHF
TRBD2	TRBV3-1/TRBV3-2	TRBJ2-2	-	TGTGCCAGCAGCCAAGAATGGGGGGGGAGAGAATCCACCGGGGAGCTGTTTTTT	CASSQEWGGRESTGELFF
-	TRBV6-1	TRBJ2-7	-	TGTGCCAGCAGTGAGCAGGGGAGCTCCTACGAGCAGTACTTC	CASSEQGSSYEQYF
TRBD1	TRBV7-3	TRBJ1-1	-	TGTGCCAGCAGGGTGGGACAGGCGAACACTGAAGCTTTCTTT	CASRVGQANTEAFF
TRBD2	TRBV6-5	TRBJ2-7	-	TGTGCCAGCAGGGGACTAGCGGGAGCCGGCTACGAGCAGTACTTC	CASRGLAGAGYEQYF
TRBD1	TRBV2	TRBJ2-1	-	TGTGCCACCTCAGGGGGCGAGACCTACAATGAGCAGTTCTTC	CATSGGETYNEQFF
TRBD1	TRBV6-5	TRBJ2-7	-	TGTGCCAGCAGTTTAGGGACAGGGTCTCTCGAGCAGTACTTC	CASSLGTGSLEQYF
-	TRBV4-3	TRBJ2-2	-	TGCGCCAGCAGCCAAGCCCCACAAATTACGGAGCTGTTTTTT	CASSQAPQITELFF